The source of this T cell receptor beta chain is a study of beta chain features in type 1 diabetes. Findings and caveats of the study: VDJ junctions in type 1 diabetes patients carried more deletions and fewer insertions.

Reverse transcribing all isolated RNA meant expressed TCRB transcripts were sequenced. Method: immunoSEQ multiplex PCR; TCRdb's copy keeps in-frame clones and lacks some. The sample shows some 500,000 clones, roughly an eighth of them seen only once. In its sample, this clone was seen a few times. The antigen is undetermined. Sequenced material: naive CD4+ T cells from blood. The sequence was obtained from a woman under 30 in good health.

The CDR3 loop is CASSEGLAGEQFF. CDR3 coding DNA: TGTGCCAGCAGTGAAGGACTAGCGGGTGAGCAGTTCTTC. The chain employs TRBV2 and TRBJ2-1; 10 positions match TRBD2. The CDR3 consists of 13 residues. Germline values: CDR1 SNHLY, CDR2 FYNNEI. Trimming cost V 1 base and J 9 bases; bases outside gene matches: 0.